The 22 T cell receptor beta chains reported below all come from one sample, sequenced in a study of early T cells in non-severe SARS-CoV-2 infection. TCRdb re-called the 5' RACE reads with MiXCR, one entry per CDR3 protein. The sample records approximately 40,000 distinct CDR3 sequences, roughly 6.1% being singletons. The specimen was whole blood, collected at baseline. These receptor sequences come from an adult who was a healthcare worker with PCR-confirmed SARS-CoV-2 infection or an uninfected control (not recorded which).

Only a few counts were recorded for this clonotype. Sequence at one end of the junction differs from germline and may be a read error. The chain employs TRBV7-2 and TRBJ2-1; 9 nucleotides line up with TRBD2. The CDR3 covers 15 residues. Germline loops: CDR1 SGHTA, CDR2 FQGNSA. The CDR3: CASRLAGATYNEQFF. Written as DNA, the CDR3 is TGTGCCAGCAGGTTAGCGGGGGCCACATACAATGAGCAGTTCTTC.

In its sample, this clonotype was seen many times. The chain is built from TRBV20-1 and TRBJ2-5, with D possibly matching TRBD2 (5 bases). V lost 1 base to trimming and J lost 4 bases, with 13 bases between them. The CDR3 has 14 residues. Germline V gene data show CDR1 as DFQATT and CDR2 as SNEGSKA (reference sequence). CDR3 protein: CSARASLTAETQYF. The CDR3 nucleotides read TGCAGTGCTAGAGCTAGCCTAACCGCAGAGACCCAGTACTTC.

This clonotype was seen repeatedly, ten times or more. The chain couples TRBV7-8 to TRBJ2-1; 8 bases are shared with TRBD1. The V gene end was trimmed by 8 bases and the J gene end by 8 bases; junction bases not matched to a gene: 11. This CDR3 is built from 14 residues. Germline values: CDR1 SGHVS, CDR2 FQNEAQ. The CDR3 region is CASGSGGGLDEQFF. CDR3 DNA sequence: TGTGCCAGCGGTTCAGGGGGCGGTCTAGATGAGCAGTTCTTC.

The sample holds a few counts of this clonotype. The chain uses TRBV24-1 and TRBJ2-1; D not resolved. Trimming stripped 0 bases from V and 7 bases from J, with 9 bases between. CDR3 size: 14 residues. Germline CDR1 KGHDR, CDR2 SFDVKD. The CDR3 loop is CATSDLRLRNEQFF. For the CDR3, the DNA is TGTGCCACCAGTGATTTGCGCCTGAGAAATGAGCAGTTCTTC.

This clonotype was observed many times. The rearrangement links TRBV10-3 to TRBJ2-5; D not certain. Trimming removed 0 bases from V and 7 bases from J, with 9 bases in between. Germline-derived CDR1 and CDR2 are ENHRY and SYGVKD. This CDR3 comprises 13 residues. The CDR3 DNA follows: TGTGCCATCAGTGAGTCGATGATGGCGACCCAGTACTTC. This translates into CAISESMMATQYF.

The CDR3 region is CASRKLQGRTYEQYF. DNA of the CDR3: TGTGCCAGCAGAAAACTACAGGGACGCACCTACGAGCAGTACTTC. The chain employs TRBV2 and TRBJ2-7; perhaps TRBD1 as D (6 bases). Trimming removed 6 bases from V and 2 bases from J, with 17 bases in between. This CDR3 is 15 amino acids long. Germline CDR1 SNHLY, CDR2 FYNNEI.

The sample holds a few counts of this clonotype. The rearrangement uses TRBV28 and TRBJ2-7; 8 positions agree with TRBD1. The trim removed 10 bases at V and 0 bases at J, leaving 8 bases unmatched. CDR1 and CDR2 (germline): MDHEN, SYDVKM. This CDR3 region has 14 residues. The CDR3 region has the DNA TGTGCCACAGGGGGCCACCCCCCCTCCTACGAGCAGTACTTC. It is translated as CATGGHPPSYEQYF.

This clonotype was detected ten times or more. The gene calls are TRBV4-2 and TRBJ2-3; D remains unclear. This CDR3 spans 16 amino acids. Trimming pared 0 bases from V and 5 bases from J, leaving 15 bases between. Germline loops: CDR1 LGHNA, CDR2 YNFKEQ. The CDR3 reads CASSQEVGNSGDTQYF. CDR3 sequence (DNA): TGTGCCAGCAGCCAAGAGGTGGGGAACTCTGGAGATACGCAGTATTTT.

Regarding this clonotype: The junction departs from the called germline gene at one end, perhaps through a read error. The rearrangement links TRBV5-1 to TRBJ2-3, with D possibly being TRBD2 (6 bases). The CDR3 has 14 amino acids. Germline-derived CDR1 and CDR2 are SGHRS and YFSETQ. CDR3 loop: CASSLSSGGDTQYF. CDR3 sequence (DNA): TGCGCCAGCAGCTTGTCATCCGGGGGAGATACGCAATATTTT.

The chain combines TRBV11-2 with TRBJ2-7, with D tentatively TRBD1 (5 bases). Germline assignment: CDR1 SGHAT and CDR2 FQNNGV. With 5 bases removed from V and 4 bases from J, the gap between germline ends came to 21 bases. The CDR3 spans 16 residues. CDR3 residues: CASSGIKGQPLYEQYF. CDR3 in DNA: TGTGCCAGCAGCGGCATTAAGGGGCAGCCACTTTACGAGCAGTACTTC.

Many counts were recorded for this clonotype. The chain couples TRBV12-3 or TRBV12-4 to TRBJ1-3; perhaps TRBD1 as D (5 bases). Trimming stripped 1 base from V and 1 base from J, with 11 bases between. The CDR3 contains 16 residues. The CDR3 coding sequence is TGTGCCAGCAGTTTAGTCCCCCGGGGGTCTGGAAACACCATATATTTT. Translated: CASSLVPRGSGNTIYF.

This clonotype was recorded many times. The chain has TRBV20-1 and TRBJ2-5; no clear D. The V gene lost 3 bases and the J gene lost 3 bases, with 5 bases spanning the gap. This CDR3 contains 11 residues. Germline CDR1 DFQATT, CDR2 SNEGSKA (reference sequence). The CDR3 is CSASEKETQYF. The DNA for the CDR3 is TGCAGTGCTAGTGAGAAAGAGACCCAGTACTTC.

The gene calls are TRBV12-3 or TRBV12-4 and TRBJ2-3; TRBD1 aligns across 7 bases. The V gene end was trimmed by 7 bases and the J gene end by 0 bases; junction bases not matched to a gene: 7. The CDR3 is 15 residues long. For the CDR3, the DNA is TGTGCCAGCAAATCGGGACAGTTCAGCACAGATACGCAGTATTTT. It codes for CASKSGQFSTDTQYF.

The chain combines TRBV29-1 with TRBJ2-5; 9 positions agree with TRBD1. V trimming: 6 bases; J trimming: 5 bases; junction bases outside the gene matches: 7. The CDR3 is 13 residues long. The germline CDR1 and CDR2 sequences are SQVTM and ANQGSEA. The CDR3, as DNA: TGCAGCGTGATACAGGGGGCAGGGGAGACCCAGTACTTC. It specifies CSVIQGAGETQYF.

This clonotype was seen ten or more times. V and J are TRBV7-6 and TRBJ2-3, with D possibly TRBD2 on 7 matching bases. The V and J ends lost 2 bases and 2 bases respectively, with 8 bases between them. This CDR3 contains 14 residues. Germline V gives CDR1 SGHVS, CDR2 FNYEAQ. CDR3 sequence reads: CASSLRGATDTQYF. The CDR3 DNA reads as TGTGCCAGCAGCTTACGGGGGGCCACAGATACGCAGTATTTT.

This clonotype was counted ten times or more. The chain recombines TRBV12-3 or TRBV12-4 with TRBJ1-5; D may be TRBD1 (6 bases). The CDR3 is made up of 16 amino acids. Trimming took off 6 bases at V and 0 bases at J, with 15 bases between the two ends. CDR3 nucleotide sequence: TGTGCCAGCAGAGAGGGGGGAAGGAATAGCAATCAGCCCCAGCATTTT. This codes for CASREGGRNSNQPQHF.

V is TRBV28 and J is TRBJ1-2; D might be TRBD1 (6 bases). Per germline, CDR1 MDHEN and CDR2 SYDVKM. The CDR3 has 15 residues. The V gene lost 6 bases and the J gene lost 8 bases, with 22 bases spanning the gap. CDR3 DNA: TGTGCCAGCAGCTCCCGGGGGCGGGGACTAGGCGGCTACACCTTC. Translating it yields CASSSRGRGLGGYTF.

There are a few counts of this clonotype. The chain is built from TRBV2 and TRBJ2-3; D call uncertain. V was clipped by 1 base and J by 8 bases, with 13 bases between them. The CDR3 sequence is 14 residues long. Germline CDR1 reads SNHLY; CDR2 reads FYNNEI. CDR3 DNA sequence: TGTGCCAGCAGTGAAGTTCGGCCCCCGGGTACGCAGTATTTT. It encodes CASSEVRPPGTQYF.

This clonotype was seen a few times. V and J are TRBV20-1 and TRBJ1-5; TRBD1 aligns across 8 bases. CDR1 is DFQATT and CDR2 is SNEGSKA in the germline V gene (reference sequence). V was clipped by 6 bases and J by 5 bases; unmatched bases: 3. The CDR3 spans 12 residues. Here the CDR3 reads CSAATGDQPQHF. The CDR3 coding sequence is TGCAGTGCAGCGACAGGGGATCAGCCCCAGCATTTT.

V usage is TRBV5-4 and J usage is TRBJ2-3; D not certain. The CDR3 has 15 amino acids. Germline V gives CDR1 SGHNT, CDR2 YYREEE (reference sequence). V lost 4 bases to trimming and J lost 4 bases, with 16 bases between them. The CDR3 reads CASSSLMQHPDTQYF. The CDR3 coding sequence is TGTGCCAGCAGCAGTTTGATGCAGCACCCAGATACGCAGTATTTT. The full variable domain, with the rest looked up from reference TRBV5-4 and TRBJ2-3, is ETGVTQSPTHLIKTRGQQVTLRCSSQSGHNTVSWYQQALGQGPQFIFQYYREEENGRGNFPPRFSGLQFPNYSSELNVNALELDDSALYLCASSSLMQHPDTQYFGPGTRLTVL.

There are many counts of this clonotype. V is TRBV6-6 and J is TRBJ2-1, with 12 bases fitting TRBD2. The CDR3 totals 17 residues. The germline CDR1 and CDR2 sequences are MNHNY and SVGAGI (reference sequence). Trimming cost V 0 bases and J 5 bases; bases outside gene matches: 5. The CDR3 DNA follows: TGTGCCAGCAGTTACTCTCCGACTAGCGGGGGAAACAATGAGCAGTTCTTC. As protein: CASSYSPTSGGNNEQFF.

The chain has TRBV20-1 and TRBJ2-2, with D perhaps being TRBD1 or TRBD2 (5 bases each). V dropped 6 bases and J dropped 5 bases, with 22 bases sitting between them. Germline-derived CDR1 and CDR2 are DFQATT and SNEGSKA (reference sequence). This CDR3 is 16 amino acids long. The CDR3 DNA is TGCAGTGCCAGGGAACAAGCAAAATGGGGGACCGGGGAGCTGTTTTTT. Translated: CSAREQAKWGTGELFF.